The 10 T cell receptor beta chains below all came from one sample that was sequenced in a study of blood T cell repertoires in COVID-19. Only in-frame clones appear in the TCRdb table, and some are missing; sequencing was by immunoSEQ multiplex PCR. The sample includes tens of thousands of clones, 85% to 95% seen only once; the top ten take about 3.1%. Sequenced material: peripheral blood. The receptors come from a man aged 50 or older with acute or convalescent COVID-19.

The V gene is TRBV2, the J gene TRBJ2-7; TRBD1 agrees at 10 bases. This CDR3 is 15 amino acids long. CDR1 is SNHLY and CDR2 is FYNNEI in the germline V gene. The trim removed 2 bases at V and 3 bases at J, leaving 4 bases unmatched. The CDR3 sequence is CASSERGQGFYEQYF. The CDR3, as DNA: TGTGCCAGCAGTGAACGGGGACAGGGGTTCTACGAGCAGTACTTC.

The rearrangement links TRBV18 to TRBJ2-5, with D unclear. The CDR3 covers 14 residues. Germline V gene sequence: CDR1 KGHSH, CDR2 LQKENI. Trimming pared 2 bases from V and 3 bases from J, leaving 10 bases between. The CDR3 is CASSPAYTEETQYF. CDR3 DNA: TGTGCCAGCTCACCAGCGTATACTGAAGAGACCCAGTACTTC.

The V and J genes are TRBV12-3 or TRBV12-4 and TRBJ1-2; D not resolved. There are 13 residues in the CDR3. V lost 6 bases, J lost 3 bases, and 11 bases lay in between. The CDR3 region has the DNA TGTGCCAGCAGCACTAGAATGGACTATGGCTACACCTTC. It codes for CASSTRMDYGYTF.

The J gene is TRBJ1-5, the V gene TRBV6-5, with D tentatively TRBD1 (5 bases). The CDR3 runs 14 residues. The germline gives CDR1 MNHEY, CDR2 SVGAGI. V was trimmed by 10 bases and J by 5 bases, leaving 18 bases between them. For the CDR3, the DNA is TGTGCCACCTATTTGCGGGGGTTCGATCAGCCCCAGCATTTT. Translated, it gives CATYLRGFDQPQHF.

The chain uses TRBV5-6 and TRBJ1-4; perhaps TRBD1 as D (5 bases). Germline CDR1 is SGHDT and CDR2 is YYEEEE. The CDR3 extends over 16 amino acids. Trimming took 5 bases from V and 0 from J, leaving 14 bases between them. The CDR3 bases are TGTGCCAGCAGTTACCGTTCGACAGCAACTAATGAAAAACTGTTTTTT. It yields the protein CASSYRSTATNEKLFF. The variable domain in full, completed from reference TRBV5-6 and TRBJ1-4, reads DAGVTQSPTHLIKTRGQQVTLRCSPKSGHDTVSWYQQALGQGPQFIFQYYEEEERQRGNFPDRFSGHQFPNYSSELNVNALLLGDSALYLCASSYRSTATNEKLFFGSGTQLSVL.

This clone appeared a few times. V and J are TRBV11-2 and TRBJ2-1; 7 bases align to TRBD1. The CDR3 runs to 16 residues. J was trimmed by 2 bases and V by 1 base; bases with no gene match: 5. In germline, CDR1 is SGHAT, CDR2 FQNNGV. Here the CDR3 reads CASSLGYRGTYNEQFF. The CDR3 DNA reads TGTGCCAGCAGCTTAGGCTACAGGGGAACCTACAATGAGCAGTTCTTC.

Only one count was recorded for this clone. The CDR3 bases are TGTGCTAGTGGTTCGGACAGTCATCAGCCCCAGCATTTT. Translation: CASGSDSHQPQHF. This chain connects TRBV12-5 to TRBJ1-5; possibly TRBD1 for D (6 bases). The ends were cut back, 4 bases at V and 5 bases at J, with 9 bases in the middle. The CDR3 extends over 13 amino acids. Germline assignment: CDR1 LGHNT and CDR2 FRNRAP.

V gene TRBV5-1 combines with J gene TRBJ1-2; D unresolved. Germline CDR1 SGHRS, CDR2 YFSETQ. The CDR3 is 13 residues long. V was cut by 0 bases and J by 6 bases, with 9 bases left in between. The CDR3 is CASSLGPRNGYTF. The CDR3 nucleotides read TGCGCCAGCAGCTTGGGCCCTAGGAATGGCTACACCTTC.

The CDR3 protein is CASSLDYSNEQFF. CDR3 nucleotide sequence: TGTGCCAGCAGCTTAGATTACTCCAATGAGCAGTTCTTC. The J gene is TRBJ2-1, the V gene TRBV7-3; no clear D gene. The germline gives CDR1 SGHTA, CDR2 FQGTGA. V shed 2 bases and J shed 6 bases, with 8 bases lying between them. The CDR3 sequence is 13 residues long. The whole variable domain, remainder taken from reference TRBV7-3 and TRBJ2-1, is GAGVSQTPSNKVTEKGKYVELRCDPISGHTALYWYRQSLGQGPEFLIYFQGTGAADDSGLPNDRFFAVRPEGSVSTLKIQRTERGDSAVYLCASSLDYSNEQFFGPGTRLTVL.

The CDR3 DNA sequence: TGTGCCAGCAGTAAACAGGGGTGGTGGTATGGCTACACCTTC. This encodes CASSKQGWWYGYTF. The chain combines TRBV25-1 with TRBJ1-2, with 7 bases fitting TRBD1. The CDR3 is made up of 14 amino acids. In germline, CDR1 is MGHDK, CDR2 SYGVNS. The V and J ends lost 5 bases and 5 bases, in that order; junction bases with no gene match: 8.